This T cell receptor (beta chain) appears in the sequencing data of a study of beta chain features in type 1 diabetes. Study-level background: The samples had about 100,000,000 sorted cells examined in all.

The V segment lost 5 bases and the J segment 2 bases; nucleotides outside the gene matches: 5. Germline V gene data show CDR1 as SEHNR and CDR2 as FQNEAQ (reference sequence). CDR3 length: 15 amino acids. This clone was picked up a small number of times. Its antigen is unidentified. Cells sorted by CD45RO/CCR7/CD25/CD127/CD95/CD27 comprised CD4+ naive, central memory, regulatory and stem cell-like memory cells. cDNA synthesis used the whole RNA isolate, giving expressed TCRB sequences. The assay was immunoSEQ multiplex PCR, and TCRdb's table has in-frame clones only and misses some. The profile shows 310,000 or so clones, around 7.6% of them singletons. General study findings and limits: All four CD4+ subsets of Type 1 diabetes patients contained TCRB CDR3s that were moderately but significantly shorter.

The chain is built from TRBV7-9 and TRBJ2-3, with TRBD2 identical over 9 bases. The source of this sequence is a woman aged 18-30 years in good health. Sequenced sample: central memory CD4+ T cells from blood. DNA for the CDR3: TGTGCCAGCAGCATAAGCGGGAGGTACACAGATACGCAGTATTTT. Residues: CASSISGRYTDTQYF.